This T cell receptor (beta chain) was captured by sequencing in a study of T cells in localized non-small cell lung cancer. Findings of the study overall: Uninvolved adjacent lung had higher T cell clonality than tumor and all other tissues.

CDR1 is MNHEY and CDR2 is SVGAGI in the germline V gene. The CDR3 is 14 amino acids. The V and J ends lost 8 bases and 3 bases respectively, with 16 bases between them. In regard to this clone: Its antigen is currently unknown.

TCRdb's table, derived via immunoSEQ multiplex PCR, lists solely in-frame clones and lacks some. This table holds 30,000 to 45,000 clones, more than 90% found once. This receptor was identified in a female donor aged 60 or older with stage I lung adenocarcinoma. This material consisted of peripheral blood, taken before any cancer treatment. This chain joins TRBV6-5 and TRBJ1-1; D gene uncertain. The CDR3 region has the DNA TGTGCCAGCGGGGTGAGATTCCGACACACTGAAGCTTTCTTT. This codes for CASGVRFRHTEAFF.